The clone carrying this T cell receptor beta chain has a count of ten or more. Antigen: not known. Described time point: sample taken at primary tumor resection. Whole RNA obtained from tumor, nontumor lung or frozen PBMC underwent sequencing without sorting. The sample belongs to a study of spatial heterogeneity in lung cancer. J gave up 2 bases and V 7 bases, and 13 bases lay outside the gene matches. The germline V gene encodes CDR1 SGHAT and CDR2 FQNNGV. The length of the CDR3 is 16 residues. TCRdb fed the 5' RACE reads into MiXCR, producing one record per CDR3 protein. This table has 8,000 to 9,500 distinct CDR3 sequences, around 7% appearing once. Study-wide points: Ubiquitous and regional expanded TCR counts correlated with ubiquitous and regional nonsynonymous mutations, respectively. Tumors with more nonsynonymous mutations had more expanded intratumoral alpha and beta TCRs.

The clonotype was recovered from a male donor with early-stage non-small cell lung cancer. This sample comprised lung tumor tissue, obtained at surgery. The chain has TRBV11-2 and TRBJ2-7, with 8 bases fitting TRBD1. CDR3: CASTGGAGTGTYEQYF. DNA of the CDR3: TGTGCCAGCACCGGAGGGGCCGGGACAGGCACCTACGAGCAGTACTTC.